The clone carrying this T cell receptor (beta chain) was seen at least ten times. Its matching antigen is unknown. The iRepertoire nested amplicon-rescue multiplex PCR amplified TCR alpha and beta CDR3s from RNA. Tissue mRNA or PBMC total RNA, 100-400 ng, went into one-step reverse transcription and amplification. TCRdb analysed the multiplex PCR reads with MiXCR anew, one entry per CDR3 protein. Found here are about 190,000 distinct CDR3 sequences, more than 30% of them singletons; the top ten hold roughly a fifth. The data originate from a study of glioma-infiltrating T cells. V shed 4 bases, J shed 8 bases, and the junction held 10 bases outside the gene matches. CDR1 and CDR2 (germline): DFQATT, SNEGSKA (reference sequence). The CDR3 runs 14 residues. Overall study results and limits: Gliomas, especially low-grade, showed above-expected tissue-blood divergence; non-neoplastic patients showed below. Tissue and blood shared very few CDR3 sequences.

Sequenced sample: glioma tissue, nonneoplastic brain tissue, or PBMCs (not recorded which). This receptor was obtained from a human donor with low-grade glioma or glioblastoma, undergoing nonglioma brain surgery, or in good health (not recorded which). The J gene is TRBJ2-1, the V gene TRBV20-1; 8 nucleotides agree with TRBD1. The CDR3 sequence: CSATEDRVGDEQFF. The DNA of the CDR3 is TGCAGTGCTACCGAGGACAGGGTCGGGGATGAGCAGTTCTTC.